This T cell receptor (beta chain) emerged from a study of blood T cell repertoires in COVID-19. At the level of the study: The United States, Italy and Spain provided the acute and convalescent COVID-19 samples.

The protocol was immunoSEQ multiplex PCR, while the TCRdb copy is restricted to in-frame clones and leaves out a portion. Altogether about 70,000 clones are present, about 70% being singletons, with the ten largest covering around 27%. Germline V CDR1 and CDR2: MNHEY, SVGAGI. The CDR3 length is 14 residues. Trimming left V 2 bases short and J 8 bases short, with 10 bases between. Sample: peripheral blood. This sequence was found in a woman of 80 years or more with active or convalescent COVID-19. The gene calls are TRBV6-5 and TRBJ1-6; D perhaps matches TRBD1 (5 bases). CDR3 nucleotides: TGTGCCAGCAGTTACGGGGGGGAAGATTCACCCCTCCACTTT. Translation: CASSYGGEDSPLHF.